This TCR beta chain was profiled in a study of cytomegalovirus exposure and HLA in healthy donors. On the study more broadly: Prior work identified 120 million or so unique TCR beta sequences in some 200 million T cells.

Study observations and caveats: Later analysis showed TCR association rates varying by HLA locus, highest for DRB1 and lowest for HLA-C. The study reported that TCR beta sequences accurately predicted HLA-A and HLA-B alleles in most subjects. A later analysis linked around 17,000 TCR beta sequences to HLA alleles at 0.05 false discovery rate.

As to this clone: Its antigen is still unknown.

Germline CDR1 is SGHVS and CDR2 is FQNEAQ. The CDR3 consists of 14 residues. Trimming removed 3 bases from V and 1 base from J; junction bases left unmatched: 2. Amplification used 60 Vbeta primers and 13 Jbeta primers. Data came from immunoSEQ multiplex PCR; TCRdb stores just in-frame clones and leaves some out. The sample has about 150,000 clones; more than 80% are singletons. The chain links TRBV7-8 to TRBJ1-1, with TRBD1 matching 7 bases. Sequenced: PBMCs. This receptor was obtained from a male donor in good health and CMV-seronegative. The CDR3 is CASSFSGGNTEAFF. In nucleotides, the CDR3 is TGTGCCAGCAGCTTTTCAGGGGGGAACACTGAAGCTTTCTTT.